These 2 T cell receptor beta chains were sequenced from one sample in a study of shared clonotypes between healthy human individuals. Sequenced by immunoSEQ multiplex PCR; TCRdb stores in-frame clones only, minus some. The sample shows about 500,000 clones, around 77% of them seen only once. The sequenced sample consisted of PBMCs. The source of these receptors is a woman aged 40-49 years in good health. Some clones in this sample may be carry-over from other donors' samples.

This clone was recorded a few times. The chain couples TRBV15 to TRBJ2-1, with 9 bases lining up with TRBD2. The V gene end was trimmed by 1 base and the J gene end by 9 bases; junction bases not matched to a gene: 4. There are 14 residues in the CDR3. CDR1 and CDR2 from the germline V gene are LNHNV and YYDKDF (reference sequence). In DNA form, the CDR3 reads TGTGCCACCAGCAGAGCGTGGCGGGAGGGTGAGCAGTTCTTC. Its protein is CATSRAWREGEQFF.

The rearrangement joins TRBV29-1 to TRBJ1-4; 7 bases are shared with TRBD1. The CDR3 is 13 residues long. Germline assignment: CDR1 SQVTM and CDR2 ANQGSEA. V dropped 5 bases and J dropped 8; count of bases not matched to a gene: 8. The CDR3 is CSVKGQIDEKLFF. DNA for the CDR3: TGCAGCGTTAAGGGACAGATTGACGAAAAACTGTTTTTT.